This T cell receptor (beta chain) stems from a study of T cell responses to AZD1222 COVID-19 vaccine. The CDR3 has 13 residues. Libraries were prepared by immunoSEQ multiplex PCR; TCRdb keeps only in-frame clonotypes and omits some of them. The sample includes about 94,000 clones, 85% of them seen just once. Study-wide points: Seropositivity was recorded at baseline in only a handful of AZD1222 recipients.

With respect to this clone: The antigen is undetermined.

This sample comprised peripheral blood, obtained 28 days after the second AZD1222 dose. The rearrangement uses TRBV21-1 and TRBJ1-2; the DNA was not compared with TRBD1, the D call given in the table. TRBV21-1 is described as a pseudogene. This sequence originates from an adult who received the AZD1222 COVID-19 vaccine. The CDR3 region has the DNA TGTGCCAGCAGAGGGGGACCTAACTATGGCTACACCTTC. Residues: CASRGGPNYGYTF.